The clone carrying this TCR beta chain appeared once. This specimen comes from a study of shared clonotypes between healthy human individuals. The table came from immunoSEQ multiplex PCR; TCRdb's copy has only in-frame clones and leaves some out. Among roughly 1,500,000 clones listed, 95% to 99% were seen once. The V gene lost 0 bases and the J gene lost 2 bases, with 8 bases spanning the gap. The CDR3 covers 15 residues. Germline values: CDR1 SGHAT, CDR2 FQNNGV. This chain links TRBV11-2 with TRBJ2-1; D gene unclear. This receptor was identified in a man under 40 in good health. The sequencing input was naive CD4+ T cells sorted from blood. Subset: CD45RA+ positively selected. CDR3 loop: CASSLDSGAYNEQFF. The DNA for the CDR3 is TGTGCCAGCAGCTTAGACAGTGGGGCCTACAATGAGCAGTTCTTC.